The 14 T cell receptor beta chains below were found in one sample sequenced in a study of a mutant IDH1 vaccine in newly diagnosed glioma. No antigen is known for these receptors. Time point given: week 11, during vaccination. The content of each vaccine dose was 300 ug of mutant IDH1 20-mer peptide, and topical imiquimod accompanied it. The repertoire was sequenced with immunoSEQ multiplex PCR; TCRdb's copy has only in-frame clones and lacks some. The data contain 35,000 to 40,000 clones, 84% of them seen just once; the ten biggest clones take up 2% to 2.5%. The sequenced sample was PBMCs, obtained from a glioma patient whose treatment included an IDH1 peptide vaccine. These receptors were obtained from a man aged 40-55 years with glioma.

The chain recombines TRBV5-5 with TRBJ2-3, with TRBD1 matching over 10 bases. This CDR3 spans 16 amino acids. V dropped 4 bases and J dropped 7; count of bases not matched to a gene: 12. Germline CDR1 SGHKS, CDR2 YYEKEE (reference sequence). The CDR3 protein is CASSPIRGTGAYTQYF. The CDR3 region has the DNA TGTGCCAGCAGCCCGATTCGGGGGACAGGGGCGTATACGCAGTATTTT. Full variable domain (rest looked up from reference TRBV5-5 and TRBJ2-3): DAGVTQSPTHLIKTRGQQVTLRCSPISGHKSVSWYQQVLGQGPQFIFQYYEKEERGRGNFPDRFSARQFPNYSSELNVNALLLGDSALYLCASSPIRGTGAYTQYFGPGTRLTVL.

The chain joins TRBV6-1 to TRBJ2-7, with 7 bases that match TRBD1. With 6 bases clipped from V and 2 bases from J, the junction kept 7 bases outside the gene matches. CDR1 and CDR2 from the germline V gene are MNHNS and SASEGT. The CDR3 spans 14 residues. The CDR3 loop reads CASRTGTATYEQYF. In DNA, the CDR3 is TGTGCCAGCAGAACCGGGACAGCTACCTACGAGCAGTACTTC.

The gene calls are TRBV2 and TRBJ1-2; no clear D. Germline V gene lookup returns CDR1 SNHLY and CDR2 FYNNEI. The CDR3 runs 14 residues. The V gene lost 4 bases and the J gene lost 7 bases, with 16 bases spanning the gap. The CDR3: CASSAGSSPGGYTF. Here the CDR3 DNA reads TGTGCCAGCAGTGCTGGCAGTTCCCCGGGTGGCTACACCTTC.

This clone was recorded once. This chain connects TRBV2 to TRBJ2-2; 11 nucleotides match TRBD1. Trimming took 4 bases from V and 10 from J; bases not matched to a gene: 5. The CDR3 has 14 amino acids. Germline V gene data show CDR1 as SNHLY and CDR2 as FYNNEI. CDR3 DNA: TGTGCCAGCAGTGGGTGGACAGGGGGCGTGGAGCTGTTTTTT. Translating it yields CASSGWTGGVELFF.

V and J are TRBV10-2 and TRBJ1-4; unclear D gene. V dropped 3 bases and J dropped 0 bases, with 5 bases sitting between them. The CDR3 covers 14 residues. The germline V gene has CDR1 WSHSY and CDR2 SAAADI. The CDR3, as DNA: TGCGCCAGCAGTGACGTTGCAACTAATGAAAAACTGTTTTTT. Translated: CASSDVATNEKLFF.

The rearrangement uses TRBV5-1 and TRBJ1-5; the D is unclear. Germline V lookup: CDR1 SGHRS, CDR2 YFSETQ. Trimming left V 0 bases short and J 3 bases short, with 7 bases between. CDR3 size: 14 residues. The CDR3, as DNA: TGCGCCAGCAGCTTGGACGGTCACAATCAGCCCCAGCATTTT. Translation gives CASSLDGHNQPQHF.

The sample holds a few counts of this clone. CDR3 bases: TGTGCCAGCAGGGGGAGCGGGAGCCGCAATGAGCAGTTCTTC. This codes for CASRGSGSRNEQFF. V gene TRBV28 combines with J gene TRBJ2-1, with TRBD2 identical over 8 bases. The CDR3 is 14 residues long. Germline assignment: CDR1 MDHEN and CDR2 SYDVKM. J gave up 6 bases and V 6 bases, and 7 bases lay outside the gene matches.

V gene TRBV9 combines with J gene TRBJ2-7, with unresolved D. V was cut by 0 bases and J by 6 bases, with 16 bases left in between. The CDR3 runs to 15 residues. CDR1 and CDR2 from the germline V gene are SGDLS and YYNGEE. CDR3 in DNA: TGTGCCAGCAGCGTAGGGGGTTCACCCCAGAGCGAGCAGTACTTC. The encoded protein is CASSVGGSPQSEQYF. Looking up the rest from reference TRBV9 and TRBJ2-7 gives the full variable domain: DSGVTQTPKHLITATGQRVTLRCSPRSGDLSVYWYQQSLDQGLQFLIQYYNGEERAKGNILERFSAQQFPDLHSELNLSSLELGDSALYFCASSVGGSPQSEQYFGPGTRLTVT.

V usage is TRBV12-5 and J usage is TRBJ2-1, with 8 bases that match TRBD2. The length of the CDR3 is 14 residues. The ends lost 2 bases at V and 6 bases at J; junction bases unmatched: 3. Per the germline V gene, CDR1 is LGHNT and CDR2 is FRNRAP. The CDR3 spells CASGLRTSSNEQFF. DNA of the CDR3: TGTGCTAGTGGTTTGAGGACTAGCTCCAATGAGCAGTTCTTC.

The chain carries TRBV19 and TRBJ1-2; TRBD1 is a possible D gene (5 bases). V was shortened by 1 base and J by 4 bases, with 10 bases between the two germline ends. The CDR3 sequence is 14 residues long. Per the germline V gene, CDR1 is LNHDA and CDR2 is SQIVND (reference sequence). The CDR3 here is CASSIGGLAYGYTF. The DNA of the CDR3 is TGTGCCAGTAGTATAGGGGGGTTAGCCTATGGCTACACCTTC. Combining the CDR3 with reference TRBV19 and TRBJ1-2 gives the whole variable domain DGGITQSPKYLFRKEGQNVTLSCEQNLNHDAMYWYRQDPGQGLRLIYYSQIVNDFQKGDIAEGYSVSREKKESFPLTVTSAQKNPTAFYLCASSIGGLAYGYTFGSGTRLTVV.

This clone appeared a single time. The chain is built from TRBV19 and TRBJ1-1, with 11 positions matching TRBD1. Trimming cost V 5 bases and J 6 bases; bases outside gene matches: 8. Germline V gene lookup returns CDR1 LNHDA and CDR2 SQIVND (reference sequence). There are 15 residues in the CDR3. This chain's CDR3 is CASSLGTGGSPEAFF. CDR3 sequence (DNA): TGTGCCAGTAGTTTAGGGACAGGGGGTTCCCCTGAAGCTTTCTTT.

V gene TRBV5-1 combines with J gene TRBJ2-7; D unclear. This CDR3 has 11 amino acids. Per germline, CDR1 SGHRS and CDR2 YFSETQ. V was trimmed by 4 bases and J by 5 bases, leaving 7 bases between them. DNA of the CDR3: TGCGCCAGCAGCGGGTGGGACGAGCAGTACTTC. As protein: CASSGWDEQYF. The variable domain in full, with the rest retrieved from reference TRBV5-1 and TRBJ2-7, is KAGVTQTPRYLIKTRGQQVTLSCSPISGHRSVSWYQQTPGQGLQFLFEYFSETQRNKGNFPGRFSGRQFSNSRSEMNVSTLELGDSALYLCASSGWDEQYFGPGTRLTVT.

The chain is built from TRBV5-1 and TRBJ2-3, with D possibly being TRBD1 (6 bases). The CDR3 loop spans 15 amino acids. V gave up 5 bases and J gave up 0 bases, with 13 bases separating them. The germline V gene has CDR1 SGHRS and CDR2 YFSETQ. Here the CDR3 DNA reads TGCGCCAGCAGTCCGGGACATACCAGCACAGATACGCAGTATTTT. This codes for CASSPGHTSTDTQYF. The variable domain in full, with the rest retrieved from reference TRBV5-1 and TRBJ2-3, is KAGVTQTPRYLIKTRGQQVTLSCSPISGHRSVSWYQQTPGQGLQFLFEYFSETQRNKGNFPGRFSGRQFSNSRSEMNVSTLELGDSALYLCASSPGHTSTDTQYFGPGTRLTVL.

V and J are TRBV28 and TRBJ1-2; D remains unclear. V was shortened by 4 bases and J by 8 bases, with 11 bases between the two germline ends. Germline V gene sequence: CDR1 MDHEN, CDR2 SYDVKM. There are 12 residues in the CDR3. The CDR3 protein is CASSSRVGGYTF. For the CDR3, the DNA is TGTGCCAGCAGTTCAAGGGTAGGAGGCTACACCTTC.